These T cell receptor beta chains were read from a single sample in a study of cytomegalovirus exposure and HLA in healthy donors. Generated by immunoSEQ multiplex PCR, the TCRdb table keeps only in-frame clones and is missing some. The sample lists 160,000 or so clones, around four fifths occurring once. The sequencing input was PBMCs. These receptors were collected from a woman aged 18-35 years in good health and CMV-seronegative. Each CDR3 is given with its conserved first and last residue. The D gene is left open where the match is weak. Rows give clone size only sometimes, using once, few, many, or a class for an expanded clone.

v_gene: TRBV2; abundance: .; d_gene: TRBD1; j_gene: TRBJ1-2; CDR3aa: CASAGGPHGYTF; CDR3nt: TGTGCCAGCGCAGGGGGCCCCCATGGCTACACCTTC
v_gene: TRBV6-5; abundance: .; d_gene: TRBD1; j_gene: TRBJ1-6; CDR3aa: CASRRTGPGDSPLHF; CDR3nt: TGTGCCAGCAGAAGGACAGGCCCGGGAGATTCACCCCTCCACTTT
v_gene: TRBV29-1; abundance: .; d_gene: .; j_gene: TRBJ2-6; CDR3aa: CSVAISGANVLTF; CDR3nt: TGCAGCGTTGCCATCTCTGGGGCCAACGTCCTGACTTTC
v_gene: TRBV5-1; abundance: .; d_gene: .; j_gene: TRBJ1-2; CDR3aa: CASSLAPTGKANYGYTF; CDR3nt: TGCGCCAGCAGCTTGGCCCCTACGGGGAAAGCTAACTATGGCTACACCTTC
v_gene: TRBV2; abundance: .; d_gene: TRBD1; j_gene: TRBJ1-2; CDR3aa: CAKNDRGNYGYTF; CDR3nt: TGTGCCAAAAACGACAGGGGGAACTATGGCTACACCTTC
v_gene: TRBV5-5; abundance: .; d_gene: TRBD1; j_gene: TRBJ2-1; CDR3aa: CASSSPGTGDNEQFF; CDR3nt: TGTGCCAGCAGCTCGCCAGGGACAGGGGACAATGAGCAGTTCTTC
v_gene: TRBV7-8; abundance: .; d_gene: .; j_gene: TRBJ1-3; CDR3aa: CASGGGRASSGNTIYF; CDR3nt: TGTGCCAGCGGGGGGGGCAGGGCTAGTTCTGGAAACACCATATATTTT
v_gene: TRBV19; abundance: .; d_gene: TRBD1; j_gene: TRBJ2-7; CDR3aa: CASSIQGQGNYEQYF; CDR3nt: TGTGCCAGTAGTATCCAGGGACAGGGTAACTACGAGCAGTACTTC
v_gene: TRBV27; abundance: few; d_gene: .; j_gene: TRBJ1-5; CDR3aa: CASSSSSYQPQHF; CDR3nt: TGTGCCAGCAGTTCCTCGTCTTATCAGCCCCAGCATTTT
v_gene: TRBV30; abundance: .; d_gene: .; j_gene: TRBJ1-1; CDR3aa: CAWSVAGFTEAFF; CDR3nt: TGTGCCTGGAGTGTGGCAGGGTTCACTGAAGCTTTCTTT
v_gene: TRBV10-1; abundance: few; d_gene: TRBD1; j_gene: TRBJ2-7; CDR3aa: CASSWDRASYEQYF; CDR3nt: TGCGCCAGCAGTTGGGACAGGGCCTCCTACGAGCAGTACTTC
v_gene: TRBV6-6; abundance: once; d_gene: .; j_gene: TRBJ2-3; CDR3aa: CASAPGTSLPGTQYF; CDR3nt: TGTGCCAGCGCCCCCGGGACATCTCTACCGGGTACGCAGTATTTT
v_gene: TRBV28; abundance: .; d_gene: TRBD1; j_gene: TRBJ1-2; CDR3aa: CASSLWGMGQVIYGYTF; CDR3nt: TGTGCCAGCAGTTTATGGGGGATGGGACAGGTTATCTATGGCTACACCTTC
v_gene: TRBV6-1; abundance: .; d_gene: TRBD1; j_gene: TRBJ2-7; CDR3aa: CASSSPRTGYEQYF; CDR3nt: TGTGCCAGCAGTAGCCCCCGGACAGGCTACGAGCAGTACTTC
v_gene: TRBV20-1; abundance: .; d_gene: .; j_gene: TRBJ2-7; CDR3aa: CSHRSYEQYF; CDR3nt: TGCAGTCACAGGAGCTACGAGCAGTACTTC
v_gene: TRBV2; abundance: .; d_gene: .; j_gene: TRBJ2-6; CDR3aa: CASQRSDSGANVLTF; CDR3nt: TGTGCCAGCCAAAGGTCCGACTCCGGGGCCAACGTCCTGACTTTC
v_gene: TRBV30; abundance: few; d_gene: TRBD2; j_gene: TRBJ2-5; CDR3aa: CAWSAGAGGQETQYF; CDR3nt: TGTGCCTGGAGCGCCGGAGCGGGGGGACAAGAGACCCAGTACTTC
v_gene: TRBV27; abundance: .; d_gene: TRBD1; j_gene: TRBJ1-5; CDR3aa: CAARQGWGPQHF; CDR3nt: TGTGCCGCCCGACAGGGCTGGGGGCCCCAGCATTTT
v_gene: TRBV6-1; abundance: .; d_gene: TRBD1; j_gene: TRBJ1-3; CDR3aa: CASRRTGGENTIYF; CDR3nt: TGTGCCAGCAGACGGACAGGAGGTGAAAACACCATATATTTT
v_gene: TRBV15; abundance: .; d_gene: .; j_gene: TRBJ2-5; CDR3aa: CATSREMTGSQETQYF; CDR3nt: TGTGCCACCAGCAGAGAGATGACTGGGAGCCAAGAGACCCAGTACTTC
v_gene: TRBV11-2; abundance: .; d_gene: TRBD1; j_gene: TRBJ2-1; CDR3aa: CASSLWDSPYNEQFF; CDR3nt: TGTGCCAGCAGCTTATGGGACAGCCCCTACAATGAGCAGTTCTTC
v_gene: TRBV6-5; abundance: .; d_gene: .; j_gene: TRBJ1-5; CDR3aa: CASSYSDIQPQHF; CDR3nt: TGTGCCAGCAGTTACTCGGACATCCAGCCCCAGCATTTT
v_gene: TRBV6-4; abundance: .; d_gene: .; j_gene: TRBJ1-5; CDR3aa: CASSGIATGMDQPQHF; CDR3nt: TGTGCCAGCAGTGGAATAGCTACAGGGATGGATCAGCCCCAGCATTTT
v_gene: TRBV2; abundance: .; d_gene: TRBD1; j_gene: TRBJ1-2; CDR3aa: CASSEGKGGAAYGYTF; CDR3nt: TGTGCCAGCAGTGAAGGTAAAGGGGGCGCCGCCTATGGCTACACCTTC
v_gene: TRBV11-1; abundance: .; d_gene: .; j_gene: TRBJ2-7; CDR3aa: CASRGASSYEQYF; CDR3nt: TGTGCCAGCAGGGGGGCTAGCTCCTACGAGCAGTACTTC
v_gene: TRBV27; abundance: .; d_gene: TRBD1; j_gene: TRBJ1-5; CDR3aa: CASSSGTGEQPQHF; CDR3nt: TGTGCCAGCAGTTCGGGGACAGGGGAACAGCCCCAGCATTTT
v_gene: TRBV28; abundance: .; d_gene: .; j_gene: TRBJ1-2; CDR3aa: CASSPRYYGYTF; CDR3nt: TGTGCCAGCAGCCCCAGATACTATGGCTACACCTTC
v_gene: TRBV11-2; abundance: .; d_gene: .; j_gene: TRBJ2-7; CDR3aa: CASSPLGRADSYEQYF; CDR3nt: TGTGCCAGCAGCCCCCTCGGTCGCGCGGACTCCTACGAGCAGTACTTC
v_gene: TRBV7-2; abundance: .; d_gene: .; j_gene: TRBJ2-4; CDR3aa: CASSSGTINIQYF; CDR3nt: TGTGCCAGCAGCTCCGGGACAATAAACATTCAGTACTTC
v_gene: TRBV18; abundance: .; d_gene: TRBD2; j_gene: TRBJ2-3; CDR3aa: CASSPSGGTDTQYF; CDR3nt: TGTGCCAGCTCACCTAGCGGGGGCACAGATACGCAGTATTTT
v_gene: TRBV25-1; abundance: .; d_gene: TRBD1; j_gene: TRBJ1-2; CDR3aa: CASREVGQYSGYTF; CDR3nt: TGTGCCAGCAGGGAAGTGGGACAGTACAGCGGCTACACCTTC
v_gene: TRBV13; abundance: .; d_gene: TRBD2; j_gene: TRBJ2-1; CDR3aa: CASRVYGGGVAHEQFF; CDR3nt: TGTGCCAGCAGAGTTTACGGCGGGGGAGTAGCTCATGAGCAGTTCTTC
v_gene: TRBV7-2; abundance: .; d_gene: .; j_gene: TRBJ2-2; CDR3aa: CASSSTALGGELFF; CDR3nt: TGTGCCAGCAGCTCGACAGCGCTTGGGGGGGAGCTGTTTTTT
v_gene: TRBV9; abundance: .; d_gene: .; j_gene: TRBJ2-1; CDR3aa: CASSLSSDLEQFF; CDR3nt: TGTGCCAGCAGCCTATCGTCAGACTTGGAGCAGTTCTTC
v_gene: TRBV5-4; abundance: .; d_gene: TRBD1; j_gene: TRBJ2-7; CDR3aa: CASSRGTGVNEQYF; CDR3nt: TGTGCCAGCAGCAGGGGGACAGGGGTAAACGAGCAGTACTTC